Sequencing of this T cell receptor beta chain was carried out in a study of blood T cell repertoires in COVID-19. In the study overall: Samples taken during acute and convalescent COVID-19 were collected in the United States, Italy and Spain. PBMCs, B-cell-depleted T cells, or T cells provided the cDNA or gDNA that made up the material.

Original analysis: Amplification with reference gene primers provided the estimates of nucleated cell counts. Profiled with immunoSEQ multiplex PCR; TCRdb holds only in-frame clones, not every one. V and J calls and clone size are given by that table; D and trimming were obtained from the DNA. This table holds roughly 25,000 clones, 86% found once. This clone was detected only once. This receptor was identified in a human donor with active COVID-19. The donor label of this sample is uncertain. Sequenced sample: peripheral blood.

The CDR3 region is CASSSTGTYEQYF. CDR3 sequence (DNA): TGTGCCAGCTCATCGACAGGGACATACGAGCAGTACTTC. This chain joins TRBV18 and TRBJ2-7, with 7 bases that match TRBD1. CDR1 KGHSH and CDR2 LQKENI come from the germline V gene. CDR3 size: 13 residues. After removal of 5 bases from V and 4 bases from J, the junction contained 5 bases not matched to a gene.